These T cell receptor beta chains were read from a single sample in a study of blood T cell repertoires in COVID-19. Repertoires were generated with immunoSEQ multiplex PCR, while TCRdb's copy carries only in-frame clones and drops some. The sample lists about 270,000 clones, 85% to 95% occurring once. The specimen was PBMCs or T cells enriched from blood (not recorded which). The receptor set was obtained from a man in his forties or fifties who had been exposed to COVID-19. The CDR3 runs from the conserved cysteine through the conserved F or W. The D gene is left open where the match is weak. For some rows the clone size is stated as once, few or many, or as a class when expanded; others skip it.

CDR3 protein: CASITSGIYEQYF
CDR3 DNA: TGTGCCAGCATTACTAGCGGGATCTACGAGCAGTACTTC
V gene: TRBV28
D gene: TRBD2
J gene: TRBJ2-7
clone size: NA

CDR3 protein: CASSLTSKTGVGYTF
CDR3 DNA: TGCGCCAGCAGCCTGACGAGCAAAACAGGGGTTGGCTACACCTTC
V gene: TRBV4-3
D gene: TRBD1
J gene: TRBJ1-2
clone size: NA

CDR3 protein: CASSSGTGTYEQYF
CDR3 DNA: TGTGCCAGCAGTTCCGGGACAGGGACCTACGAGCAGTACTTC
V gene: TRBV3-1/TRBV3-2
D gene: TRBD1
J gene: TRBJ2-7
clone size: NA

CDR3 protein: CASYKETGKDGYTF
CDR3 DNA: TGTGCCAGCTATAAAGAGACAGGGAAGGATGGCTACACCTTC
V gene: TRBV18
D gene: TRBD1
J gene: TRBJ1-2
clone size: NA

CDR3 protein: CASSQDSPGQGFNEKLFF
CDR3 DNA: TGCGCCAGCAGCCAAGATTCCCCGGGACAGGGGTTTAATGAAAAACTGTTTTTT
V gene: TRBV4-1
D gene: TRBD1
J gene: TRBJ1-4
clone size: NA

CDR3 protein: CAWSRQVNTEAFF
CDR3 DNA: TGTGCCTGGAGTCGGCAGGTGAACACTGAAGCTTTCTTT
V gene: TRBV30
D gene: NA
J gene: TRBJ1-1
clone size: NA

CDR3 protein: CASSQEVFQGTGNTIYF
CDR3 DNA: TGCGCCAGCAGCCAAGAAGTATTTCAGGGGACTGGAAACACCATATATTTT
V gene: TRBV4-1
D gene: NA
J gene: TRBJ1-3
clone size: NA

CDR3 protein: CASSSPVKGNTIYF
CDR3 DNA: TGTGCCAGCAGCTCCCCTGTAAAAGGAAACACCATATATTTT
V gene: TRBV7-9
D gene: NA
J gene: TRBJ1-3
clone size: NA

CDR3 protein: CASSVQVFSGNTIYF
CDR3 DNA: TGTGCCAGTAGTGTTCAGGTCTTCTCTGGAAACACCATATATTTT
V gene: TRBV19
D gene: NA
J gene: TRBJ1-3
clone size: NA

CDR3 protein: CSARAGYEQYF
CDR3 DNA: TGCAGTGCTAGAGCCGGCTACGAGCAGTACTTC
V gene: TRBV20-1
D gene: NA
J gene: TRBJ2-7
clone size: NA

CDR3 protein: CAINDRENTEAFF
CDR3 DNA: TGTGCCATCAACGACAGGGAGAACACTGAAGCTTTCTTT
V gene: TRBV10-3
D gene: TRBD1
J gene: TRBJ1-1
clone size: NA

CDR3 protein: CAWMGESHYEQYF
CDR3 DNA: TGTGCCTGGATGGGAGAATCCCACTACGAGCAGTACTTC
V gene: TRBV30
D gene: NA
J gene: TRBJ2-7
clone size: NA

CDR3 protein: CASSPLAGGPLKGNEQFF
CDR3 DNA: TGTGCCAGCAGCCCGCTAGCGGGTGGACCCTTGAAGGGGAATGAGCAGTTCTTC
V gene: TRBV5-6
D gene: TRBD2
J gene: TRBJ2-1
clone size: NA

CDR3 protein: CASSLRLDLAGVLNEQFF
CDR3 DNA: TGTGCCAGCAGTTTACGCCTAGACTTAGCGGGAGTTCTGAATGAGCAGTTCTTC
V gene: TRBV28
D gene: TRBD2
J gene: TRBJ2-1
clone size: NA

CDR3 protein: CASSLSPAGTDTQYF
CDR3 DNA: TGTGCCAGCAGCTTATCCCCCGCGGGCACAGATACGCAGTATTTT
V gene: TRBV7-3
D gene: NA
J gene: TRBJ2-3
clone size: NA

CDR3 protein: CSAKAGETQYF
CDR3 DNA: TGCAGTGCTAAAGCGGGCGAGACCCAGTACTTC
V gene: TRBV20-1
D gene: NA
J gene: TRBJ2-5
clone size: NA

CDR3 protein: CAWSLRGSEQYF
CDR3 DNA: TGTGCCTGGAGTTTAAGGGGAAGCGAGCAGTACTTC
V gene: TRBV30
D gene: NA
J gene: TRBJ2-7
clone size: NA

CDR3 protein: CASISTMGGGEAFF
CDR3 DNA: TGTGCCAGTATATCGACGATGGGGGGTGGGGAAGCTTTCTTT
V gene: TRBV4-2
D gene: NA
J gene: TRBJ1-1
clone size: NA

CDR3 protein: CASSFSGHTDTQYF
CDR3 DNA: TGTGCCAGCAGCTTTAGCGGGCATACAGATACGCAGTATTTT
V gene: TRBV7-8
D gene: TRBD2
J gene: TRBJ2-3
clone size: NA

CDR3 protein: CASSPPEHSGNTIYF
CDR3 DNA: TGTGCCAGCTCACCACCAGAGCACTCTGGAAACACCATATATTTT
V gene: TRBV18
D gene: NA
J gene: TRBJ1-3
clone size: NA

CDR3 protein: CAAALRAGAYEQYF
CDR3 DNA: TGTGCCGCCGCTTTAAGAGCGGGAGCCTACGAGCAGTACTTC
V gene: TRBV28
D gene: TRBD2
J gene: TRBJ2-7
clone size: NA

CDR3 protein: CASSEQTGTGGHEQYF
CDR3 DNA: TGCGCCAGCAGCGAACAGACCGGGACAGGAGGCCACGAGCAGTACTTC
V gene: TRBV4-1
D gene: TRBD1
J gene: TRBJ2-7
clone size: once

CDR3 protein: CASSLLTGANTEAFF
CDR3 DNA: TGCGCCAGCAGCCTTCTGACAGGGGCGAACACTGAAGCTTTCTTT
V gene: TRBV4-3
D gene: TRBD1
J gene: TRBJ1-1
clone size: NA

CDR3 protein: CASSGQTGDYTF
CDR3 DNA: TGTGCCAGCAGCGGACAGACAGGGGACTACACCTTC
V gene: TRBV5-4
D gene: TRBD1
J gene: TRBJ1-2
clone size: NA

CDR3 protein: CASSGYRGFAEEQYF
CDR3 DNA: TGTGCCAGCAGTGGGTACAGGGGTTTTGCGGAAGAGCAGTACTTC
V gene: TRBV6-2/TRBV6-3
D gene: TRBD1
J gene: TRBJ2-7
clone size: NA

CDR3 protein: CASSPGQGLGGYTF
CDR3 DNA: TGTGCCAGCAGCCCAGGACAGGGATTAGGAGGCTACACCTTC
V gene: TRBV5-8
D gene: TRBD1
J gene: TRBJ1-2
clone size: NA

CDR3 protein: CASSLLAEGGEQFF
CDR3 DNA: TGCGCCAGCAGCTTGCTAGCGGAGGGGGGTGAGCAGTTCTTC
V gene: TRBV5-1
D gene: NA
J gene: TRBJ2-1
clone size: once

CDR3 protein: CASSPGTGTYEQYF
CDR3 DNA: TGCGCCAGCAGCCCCGGGACAGGCACCTACGAGCAGTACTTC
V gene: TRBV5-1
D gene: TRBD1
J gene: TRBJ2-7
clone size: NA

CDR3 protein: CASSYRTGMYEQYF
CDR3 DNA: TGTGCCAGCAGTTACCGGACAGGGATGTACGAGCAGTACTTC
V gene: TRBV6-5
D gene: TRBD1
J gene: TRBJ2-7
clone size: NA

CDR3 protein: CASSKAGGRGDTGELFF
CDR3 DNA: TGTGCCAGCAGCAAAGCGGGAGGCCGGGGGGACACCGGGGAGCTGTTTTTT
V gene: TRBV5-4
D gene: TRBD2
J gene: TRBJ2-2
clone size: NA

CDR3 protein: CASSLTRGRPYNEQFF
CDR3 DNA: TGTGCCAGCAGCTTAACAAGGGGAAGGCCCTACAATGAGCAGTTCTTC
V gene: TRBV7-3
D gene: NA
J gene: TRBJ2-1
clone size: once

CDR3 protein: CASSSAEGVGEQYF
CDR3 DNA: TGTGCCAGCAGCTCCGCTGAAGGGGTTGGAGAGCAGTACTTC
V gene: TRBV7-2
D gene: NA
J gene: TRBJ2-7
clone size: NA

CDR3 protein: CSASPGTHNTGELFF
CDR3 DNA: TGCAGTGCTAGTCCCGGGACTCATAATACCGGGGAGCTGTTTTTT
V gene: TRBV20-1
D gene: NA
J gene: TRBJ2-2
clone size: NA

CDR3 protein: CASTAQGSGNTIYF
CDR3 DNA: TGTGCCAGTACCGCACAGGGTTCGGGAAACACCATATATTTT
V gene: TRBV19
D gene: NA
J gene: TRBJ1-3
clone size: NA

CDR3 protein: CATSDYSTGGGKNIQYF
CDR3 DNA: TGTGCCACCAGTGATTATTCGACAGGGGGAGGCAAAAACATTCAGTACTTC
V gene: TRBV24-1
D gene: TRBD1
J gene: TRBJ2-4
clone size: NA

CDR3 protein: CASRLSDRKLEAFF
CDR3 DNA: TGTGCCAGCAGACTCAGTGACAGGAAACTTGAAGCTTTCTTT
V gene: TRBV28
D gene: NA
J gene: TRBJ1-1
clone size: once

CDR3 protein: CASSLDGGTNEKLFF
CDR3 DNA: TGTGCCAGCAGCTTGGACGGGGGGACTAATGAAAAACTGTTTTTT
V gene: TRBV5-6
D gene: NA
J gene: TRBJ1-4
clone size: once

CDR3 protein: CASRTAENTGELFF
CDR3 DNA: TGTGCCAGCCGGACAGCAGAGAACACCGGGGAGCTGTTTTTT
V gene: TRBV6-5
D gene: NA
J gene: TRBJ2-2
clone size: NA

CDR3 protein: CASSFTEMNTEAFF
CDR3 DNA: TGCGCCAGCAGCTTTACAGAAATGAACACTGAAGCTTTCTTT
V gene: TRBV5-1
D gene: NA
J gene: TRBJ1-1
clone size: once

CDR3 protein: CASSVGFGLAGDNEQFF
CDR3 DNA: TGTGCCAGCAGCGTAGGGTTTGGACTAGCGGGGGACAATGAGCAGTTCTTC
V gene: TRBV9
D gene: TRBD2
J gene: TRBJ2-1
clone size: NA

CDR3 protein: CASLPGLAGYEQYF
CDR3 DNA: TGTGCCAGCTTACCGGGACTAGCGGGCTACGAGCAGTACTTC
V gene: TRBV2
D gene: TRBD2
J gene: TRBJ2-7
clone size: NA

CDR3 protein: CASSVGGSDEQFF
CDR3 DNA: TGTGCCAGCAGCGTAGGAGGGTCCGATGAGCAGTTCTTC
V gene: TRBV9
D gene: NA
J gene: TRBJ2-1
clone size: NA

CDR3 protein: CASSSQDEQYF
CDR3 DNA: TGTGCCAGCAGTTCACAGGACGAGCAGTACTTC
V gene: TRBV27
D gene: NA
J gene: TRBJ2-7
clone size: once

CDR3 protein: CASSIAGGPNEQFF
CDR3 DNA: TGTGCCAGTAGTATTGCGGGAGGGCCCAATGAGCAGTTCTTC
V gene: TRBV19
D gene: TRBD2
J gene: TRBJ2-1
clone size: NA

CDR3 protein: CASSQERDKGYEQYF
CDR3 DNA: TGTGCCAGCAGCCAAGAGAGGGACAAGGGGTACGAGCAGTACTTC
V gene: TRBV4-2
D gene: NA
J gene: TRBJ2-7
clone size: few

CDR3 protein: CASSITQNSNQPQHF
CDR3 DNA: TGTGCCAGCAGCATTACCCAGAATAGCAATCAGCCCCAGCATTTT
V gene: TRBV6-5
D gene: NA
J gene: TRBJ1-5
clone size: once

CDR3 protein: CAWKGVAGDYHSYEQYF
CDR3 DNA: TGTGCCTGGAAAGGAGTAGCGGGAGACTACCATTCCTACGAGCAGTACTTC
V gene: TRBV30
D gene: TRBD2
J gene: TRBJ2-7
clone size: NA

CDR3 protein: CASSSVGSGYGYTF
CDR3 DNA: TGTGCCAGCAGCTCCGTAGGTAGCGGCTATGGCTACACCTTC
V gene: TRBV7-2
D gene: NA
J gene: TRBJ1-2
clone size: NA

CDR3 protein: CASSKAGATVNEQFF
CDR3 DNA: TGTGCCAGTAGTAAGGCGGGGGCGACGGTTAATGAGCAGTTCTTC
V gene: TRBV19
D gene: NA
J gene: TRBJ2-1
clone size: NA

CDR3 protein: CASSSQSGSHNEQFF
CDR3 DNA: TGTGCCAGCAGCTCCCAAAGCGGGAGCCACAATGAGCAGTTCTTC
V gene: TRBV9
D gene: TRBD2
J gene: TRBJ2-1
clone size: NA

CDR3 protein: CASSVGQGGYEQYF
CDR3 DNA: TGTGCCAGCAGCGTAGGACAGGGCGGCTACGAGCAGTACTTC
V gene: TRBV9
D gene: TRBD1
J gene: TRBJ2-7
clone size: NA

CDR3 protein: CAAERNTEAFF
CDR3 DNA: TGTGCCGCTGAGCGAAACACTGAAGCTTTCTTT
V gene: TRBV30
D gene: NA
J gene: TRBJ1-1
clone size: NA

CDR3 protein: CASTGTTSQDRPYEQYF
CDR3 DNA: TGTGCCAGCACTGGGACTACCTCTCAGGATAGACCCTACGAGCAGTACTTC
V gene: TRBV2
D gene: TRBD2
J gene: TRBJ2-7
clone size: NA